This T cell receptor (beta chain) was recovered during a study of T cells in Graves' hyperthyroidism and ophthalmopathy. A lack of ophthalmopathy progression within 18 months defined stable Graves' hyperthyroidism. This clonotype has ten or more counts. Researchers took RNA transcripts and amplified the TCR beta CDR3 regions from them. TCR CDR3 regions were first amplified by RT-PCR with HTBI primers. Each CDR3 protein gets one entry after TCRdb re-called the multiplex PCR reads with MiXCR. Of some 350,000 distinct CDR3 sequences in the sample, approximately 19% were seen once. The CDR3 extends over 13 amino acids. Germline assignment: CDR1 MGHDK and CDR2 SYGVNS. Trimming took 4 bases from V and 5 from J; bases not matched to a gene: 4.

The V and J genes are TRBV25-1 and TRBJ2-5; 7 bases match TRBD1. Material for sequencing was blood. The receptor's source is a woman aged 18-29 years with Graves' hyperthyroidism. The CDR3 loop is CASSVQGWETQYF. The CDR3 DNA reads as TGTGCCAGCAGTGTACAGGGGTGGGAGACCCAGTACTTC.